The source of this TCR beta chain is a study of technical replicates of blood from a handful of donors. This clone was seen more than once but under ten times. Assay: immunoSEQ multiplex PCR; the TCRdb copy retains only in-frame clones and omits some. The data show about 89,000 clones, 85% to 95% seen once. Trimming took 6 bases from V and 0 from J, leaving 3 bases between them. The V gene's germline CDR1 is MNHEY and CDR2 SMNVEV (reference sequence). The CDR3 is made up of 13 amino acids. The chain combines TRBV27 with TRBJ2-6; D is unresolved. This sequence was found in a human donor in good health. The sequencing sample was made of T cells isolated from PBMCs. DNA for the CDR3: TGTGCCAGCAGGAGCTCTGGGGCCAACGTCCTGACTTTC. Its translation: CASRSSGANVLTF. The full variable domain, its missing parts supplied by reference TRBV27 and TRBJ2-6, is EAQVTQNPRYLITVTGKKLTVTCSQNMNHEYMSWYRQDPGLGLRQIYYSMNVEVTDKGDVPEGYKVSRKEKRNFPLILESPSPNQTSLYFCASRSSGANVLTFGAGSRLTVL.